These 32 T cell receptor beta chains share one sample of origin, sequenced in a study of shared clonotypes between healthy human individuals. Clones were sequenced by immunoSEQ multiplex PCR, and TCRdb holds only the in-frame ones, with some missing. The table lists about 1 million clones, around 74% of them singletons. Sequencing used memory CD4+ T cells sorted from blood. The subset was: CD45RA-negative fraction. Receptors were obtained from a man aged 18 to 35 in good health.

The J gene is TRBJ2-5, the V gene TRBV5-6, with TRBD1 as a possible D gene (5 bases). Trimming removed 2 bases from V and 2 bases from J, with 10 bases in between. This CDR3 is 14 amino acids long. The germline CDR1 and CDR2 sequences are SGHDT and YYEEEE. The CDR3 DNA is TGTGCCAGCAGCTTTAGACAGCCTCAAGAGACCCAGTACTTC. Residues: CASSFRQPQETQYF.

The chain carries TRBV2 and TRBJ2-1; TRBD2 matches at 12 bases. Per germline, CDR1 SNHLY and CDR2 FYNNEI. This CDR3 spans 14 amino acids. The V and J ends lost 9 bases and 6 bases, in that order; junction bases with no gene match: 6. CDR3 protein: CASLAGGFGNEQFF. Here the CDR3 DNA reads TGTGCCAGTCTAGCGGGAGGGTTTGGCAATGAGCAGTTCTTC.

This clone was seen just once. The chain is built from TRBV5-8 and TRBJ2-7, with 9 bases fitting TRBD1. V lost 0 bases to trimming and J lost 3 bases; unmatched junction nucleotides: 13. The length of the CDR3 is 18 residues. Per germline, CDR1 SGHTS and CDR2 YDEGEE. DNA of the CDR3: TGTGCCAGCAGCTTGGCCAAAGGGACAGGGAAACAAAGCTACGAGCAGTACTTC. The encoded protein is CASSLAKGTGKQSYEQYF.

V gene TRBV6-5 combines with J gene TRBJ2-7; no clear D. The V end was cut by 3 bases, the J end by 1 base, with 10 bases between. The CDR3 spans 14 residues. Germline CDR1 and CDR2: MNHEY and SVGAGI. The CDR3 protein is CASSYRHTSYEQYF. DNA of the CDR3: TGTGCCAGCAGTTATAGGCATACTTCCTACGAGCAGTACTTC.

J is TRBJ1-6 and V is TRBV7-2; the D gene is possibly TRBD1 (6 bases). Germline CDR1 is SGHTA and CDR2 is FQGNSA. V lost 1 base and J 0 bases, leaving 7 bases between the germline ends. The CDR3 extends over 16 amino acids. CDR3 amino acids: CASSLVTGSYNSPLHF. The CDR3 bases are TGTGCCAGCAGCTTAGTGACAGGCTCCTATAATTCACCCCTCCACTTT.

The V and J genes are TRBV5-1 and TRBJ2-3; TRBD2 aligns across 7 bases. J gave up 5 bases and V 3 bases, and 6 bases lay outside the gene matches. The length of the CDR3 is 14 residues. Germline V lookup: CDR1 SGHRS, CDR2 YFSETQ. The CDR3 loop reads CASSSGGLGDTQYF. For the CDR3, the DNA is TGCGCCAGCAGCTCCGGGGGGTTAGGAGATACGCAGTATTTT.

The rearrangement links TRBV18 to TRBJ1-1; 8 bases line up with TRBD1. The CDR3 spans 14 residues. V lost 6 bases and J lost 4; bases outside the gene matches: 7. CDR1 is KGHSH, CDR2 LQKENI, per germline. The CDR3 DNA is TGTGCCAGCTCGCAACAGGGGGTTGGCACTGAAGCTTTCTTT. Its translation is CASSQQGVGTEAFF. The full variable domain, with the rest looked up from reference TRBV18 and TRBJ1-1, is NAGVMQNPRHLVRRRGQEARLRCSPMKGHSHVYWYRQLPEEGLKFMVYLQKENIIDESGMPKERFSAEFPKEGPSILRIQQVVRGDSAAYFCASSQQGVGTEAFFGQGTRLTVV.

This clone appeared a few times. This chain connects TRBV6-6 to TRBJ2-1, with D perhaps matching TRBD1 or TRBD2 (6 bases each). Germline assignment: CDR1 MNHNY and CDR2 SVGAGI (reference sequence). V lost 3 bases to trimming and J lost 10 bases, with 19 bases between them. The CDR3 is made up of 15 amino acids. The CDR3 region has the DNA TGTGCCAGCAGTTATAGCCGGGGGCGGGGCCAGGAGCAGTTCTTC. This encodes CASSYSRGRGQEQFF.

This chain links TRBV10-1 with TRBJ2-1; D ambiguous. Between the trimmed V and J ends, which lost 3 bases and 0 bases, there was a span of 9 bases. The germline CDR1 and CDR2 sequences are WNHNN and SYGVQD (reference sequence). The CDR3 runs 15 residues. CDR3 in amino acids: CASSEARSSYNEQFF. The CDR3 DNA reads as TGCGCCAGCAGTGAAGCCAGAAGCTCCTACAATGAGCAGTTCTTC.

The chain combines TRBV19 with TRBJ1-5, with D maybe TRBD1 (6 bases). The germline CDR1 and CDR2 sequences are LNHDA and SQIVND (reference sequence). V lost 5 bases to trimming and J lost 9 bases, with 26 bases between them. The CDR3 runs to 17 residues. The CDR3 loop is CASSPLQWGLPYGPQHF. The CDR3 nucleotides read TGTGCCAGTAGTCCTCTCCAGTGGGGGCTCCCCTACGGGCCCCAGCATTTT.

The chain carries TRBV18 and TRBJ2-1, with 14 bases lining up with TRBD2. Germline CDR1 and CDR2: KGHSH and LQKENI. The CDR3 runs 16 residues. V dropped 0 bases and J dropped 7; count of bases not matched to a gene: 2. The CDR3 reads CASSPPTSGRVNEQFF. CDR3 DNA sequence: TGTGCCAGCTCACCACCGACTAGCGGGAGGGTGAATGAGCAGTTCTTC.

The table lists this clone with a few counts. The chain carries TRBV6-6 and TRBJ2-6, with TRBD1 matching over 8 bases. The ends lost 5 bases at V and 6 bases at J; junction bases unmatched: 6. Germline V gives CDR1 MNHNY, CDR2 SVGAGI (reference sequence). The CDR3 loop spans 15 amino acids. This CDR3 is CASSQDRVKANVLTF. The CDR3, as DNA: TGTGCCAGCAGTCAGGACAGGGTGAAGGCCAACGTCCTGACTTTC.

The chain recombines TRBV29-1 with TRBJ2-7; 9 nucleotides line up with TRBD1. The CDR3 has 15 residues. V dropped 6 bases and J dropped 4; count of bases not matched to a gene: 13. Germline V gene lookup returns CDR1 SQVTM and CDR2 ANQGSEA. The CDR3 DNA follows: TGCAGCGTCGGTTCTACCGGGACAGGGAAATACGAGCAGTACTTC. It encodes CSVGSTGTGKYEQYF.

This clone was recorded a few times. The CDR3 DNA reads TGTGCCAGCAGCACAAGCGGGGGGGCCGCAGATACGCAGTATTTT. This sequence encodes CASSTSGGAADTQYF. The genes are TRBV11-2 and TRBJ2-3; the match to TRBD2 covers 10 bases. Germline CDR1 SGHAT, CDR2 FQNNGV. The CDR3 contains 15 residues. With V trimmed by 5 bases and J by 4 bases, 6 bases remained unmatched.

The V gene is TRBV28, the J gene TRBJ1-2; D remains unclear. The CDR3 totals 12 residues. From germline, CDR1 is MDHEN and CDR2 SYDVKM. V was pared by 9 bases and J by 2 bases, with 10 bases between. CDR3 protein: CASQPLNYGYTF. CDR3 coding DNA: TGTGCCAGTCAACCACTGAACTATGGCTACACCTTC.

This clone was seen only a few times. The genes are TRBV9 and TRBJ2-3; D is uncertain. Germline CDR1 and CDR2: SGDLS and YYNGEE. Trimming removed 4 bases at V and 0 bases at J, with 9 bases between. This CDR3 spans 14 amino acids. The CDR3 region has the DNA TGTGCCAGCAGCTGGGGAACTAGCACAGATACGCAGTATTTT. Amino acids: CASSWGTSTDTQYF. Supplemented by reference TRBV9 and TRBJ2-3, the full variable domain reads DSGVTQTPKHLITATGQRVTLRCSPRSGDLSVYWYQQSLDQGLQFLIQYYNGEERAKGNILERFSAQQFPDLHSELNLSSLELGDSALYFCASSWGTSTDTQYFGPGTRLTVL.

This clone showed up just once. CDR3: CASSAGTGGYGYTF. For the CDR3, the DNA is TGTGCCAGCAGTGCAGGGACAGGGGGCTATGGCTACACCTTC. The J gene is TRBJ1-2, the V gene TRBV2; 11 nucleotides agree with TRBD1. The CDR3 covers 14 residues. Germline V gene data show CDR1 as SNHLY and CDR2 as FYNNEI. V lost 4 bases to trimming and J lost 4 bases; unmatched junction nucleotides: 2.

The chain's CDR3 is CASSQGFGTGIQETQYF. The CDR3 nucleotides are TGTGCCAGCAGCCAAGGTTTCGGGACAGGGATCCAAGAGACCCAGTACTTC. This rearrangement joins TRBV14 to TRBJ2-5; 9 nucleotides match TRBD1. Germline trimming cut 1 base from V and 1 base from J; bases unmatched to any gene: 7. The V gene's germline CDR1 is SGHDN and CDR2 FVKESK. The CDR3 runs 17 residues.

The genes are TRBV5-1 and TRBJ2-1; 10 bases agree with TRBD2. After removal of 0 bases from V and 5 bases from J, the junction contained 5 bases not matched to a gene. The CDR3 is 16 amino acids. Looked up from germline, CDR1 is SGHRS and CDR2 is YFSETQ. CDR3 sequence reads: CASSLASSGGNNEQFF. As DNA, the CDR3 is TGCGCCAGCAGCTTGGCCTCTAGCGGGGGAAACAATGAGCAGTTCTTC.

Note on this clone: Other DNA sequences in the sample encode the same CDR3. The chain uses TRBV30 and TRBJ2-5, with D perhaps TRBD2 (5 bases). There are 13 residues in the CDR3. V dropped 0 bases and J dropped 4 bases, with 9 bases sitting between them. The germline V gene encodes CDR1 GTSNPN and CDR2 SVGIG (reference sequence). The CDR3 bases are TGTGCCTGGAGTGTACTCAGCGGAGAGACCCAGTACTTC. Encoded protein: CAWSVLSGETQYF.

With respect to this clone: The junction and the germline gene differ at one end; a read error may be behind it. The chain couples TRBV7-7 to TRBJ2-5; 7 bases agree with TRBD1. Germline lookup yields CDR1 SSHAT and CDR2 FNYEAQ (reference sequence). The CDR3 has 15 amino acids. The CDR3 loop is CASSTGTAGAETQYF. DNA of the CDR3: TGTGCTAGCAGCACCGGGACAGCCGGTGCTGAGACCCAGTACTTC. The entire variable domain, with the rest obtained from reference TRBV7-7 and TRBJ2-5, is as follows: GAGVSQSPRYKVTKRGQDVTLRCDPISSHATLYWYQQALGQGPEFLTYFNYEAQPDKSGLPSDRFSAERPEGSISTLTIQRTEQRDSAMYRCASSTGTAGAETQYFGPGTRLLVL.

The chain is built from TRBV12-5 and TRBJ1-5, with D possibly matching TRBD1 (5 bases). V was trimmed by 4 bases and J by 2 bases, leaving 18 bases between them. The CDR3 is 17 residues long. Germline CDR1 LGHNT, CDR2 FRNRAP. CDR3 in DNA: TGTGCTAGTGGTTCGGCTCCGGGGGGTTTTCGCAATCAGCCCCAGCATTTT. This sequence encodes CASGSAPGGFRNQPQHF.

Of note for this clone: The same CDR3 also results from other DNA sequences found in this sample. V usage is TRBV5-1 and J usage is TRBJ1-1, with 7 bases identical to TRBD1. Germline V gives CDR1 SGHRS, CDR2 YFSETQ. V dropped 2 bases and J dropped 3; count of bases not matched to a gene: 4. The CDR3 spans 14 residues. The CDR3 spells CASSFQGGDTEAFF. The CDR3 region has the DNA TGCGCCAGCAGCTTCCAGGGGGGAGACACTGAAGCTTTCTTT.

This rearrangement joins TRBV19 to TRBJ1-4; D perhaps matches TRBD1 (5 bases). This CDR3 region has 15 residues. Germline CDR1 and CDR2: LNHDA and SQIVND (reference sequence). The V end was cut by 5 bases, the J end by 0 bases, with 10 bases between. The DNA of the CDR3 is TGTGCCAGTAGTGGAAGACAGCCAACTAATGAAAAACTGTTTTTT. It translates to CASSGRQPTNEKLFF. The full variable domain, with the rest looked up from reference TRBV19 and TRBJ1-4, is DGGITQSPKYLFRKEGQNVTLSCEQNLNHDAMYWYRQDPGQGLRLIYYSQIVNDFQKGDIAEGYSVSREKKESFPLTVTSAQKNPTAFYLCASSGRQPTNEKLFFGSGTQLSVL.

The chain is built from TRBV29-1 and TRBJ2-1; D remains unclear. Trimming shortened V by 5 bases and J by 6 bases, and 8 bases separated the two germline ends. This CDR3 has 11 residues. Germline V gene data show CDR1 as SQVTM and CDR2 as ANQGSEA. For the CDR3, the DNA is TGCAGCGTTCTTAGGTTCAATGAGCAGTTCTTC. This codes for CSVLRFNEQFF.

The chain links TRBV10-1 to TRBJ2-7; possibly TRBD1 for D (5 bases). Germline CDR1 WNHNN, CDR2 SYGVQD (reference sequence). This CDR3 spans 13 amino acids. V was pared by 4 bases and J by 5 bases, with 12 bases between. The chain's CDR3 is CASSVQGANEQYF. The CDR3 nucleotides are TGCGCCAGCAGTGTTCAGGGTGCCAACGAGCAGTACTTC.

About this clone itself: Other nucleotide sequences from this sample produce the same CDR3. This chain joins TRBV18 and TRBJ1-1, with D possibly being TRBD1 (5 bases). Germline V gives CDR1 KGHSH, CDR2 LQKENI. The CDR3 length is 13 residues. The V gene lost 2 bases and the J gene lost 4 bases, with 8 bases spanning the gap. CDR3 loop: CASSPGGSTEAFF. CDR3 coding DNA: TGTGCCAGCTCACCAGGGGGGTCCACTGAAGCTTTCTTT. Full variable domain (outside the CDR3, taken from reference TRBV18 and TRBJ1-1): NAGVMQNPRHLVRRRGQEARLRCSPMKGHSHVYWYRQLPEEGLKFMVYLQKENIIDESGMPKERFSAEFPKEGPSILRIQQVVRGDSAAYFCASSPGGSTEAFFGQGTRLTVV.

The chain couples TRBV6-1 to TRBJ1-1, with D maybe TRBD1 (6 bases). CDR1 and CDR2 from the germline V gene are MNHNS and SASEGT. Trimming stripped 10 bases from V and 0 bases from J, with 15 bases between. The CDR3 extends over 14 amino acids. In nucleotides, the CDR3 is TGTGCCACCGAAGGACAGCCGTTGAACACTGAAGCTTTCTTT. Protein sequence: CATEGQPLNTEAFF.

The J gene is TRBJ1-2, the V gene TRBV5-1; D perhaps matches TRBD1 (6 bases). This CDR3 region has 15 residues. V lost 4 bases and J 0 bases, leaving 13 bases between the germline ends. The germline V gene encodes CDR1 SGHRS and CDR2 YFSETQ. CDR3 residues: CASSPTGSANYGYTF. The CDR3 DNA reads TGCGCCAGCAGCCCTACAGGGTCAGCTAACTATGGCTACACCTTC.

The chain couples TRBV5-4 to TRBJ1-2; TRBD1 aligns across 7 bases. V trimming: 5 bases; J trimming: 4 bases; junction bases outside the gene matches: 8. This CDR3 region has 14 residues. The germline CDR1 and CDR2 sequences are SGHNT and YYREEE (reference sequence). The CDR3 region has the DNA TGTGCCAGCAGGGGGGACAGTGGAACCTATGGCTACACCTTC. This encodes CASRGDSGTYGYTF.

The V gene is TRBV10-3, the J gene TRBJ1-3; D is unresolved. This CDR3 spans 14 amino acids. V lost 3 bases and J 0 bases, leaving 6 bases between the germline ends. Germline CDR1 reads ENHRY; CDR2 reads SYGVKD. The CDR3 DNA reads TGTGCCATCAGTGATACAAACTCTGGAAACACCATATATTTT. Encoded protein: CAISDTNSGNTIYF.

J is TRBJ1-4 and V is TRBV7-8, with D tentatively TRBD1 (6 bases). The V end was cut by 5 bases, the J end by 5 bases, with 18 bases between. Per germline, CDR1 SGHVS and CDR2 FQNEAQ. The CDR3 loop spans 16 amino acids. The CDR3 DNA reads as TGTGCCAGCAGCGCCGACCGGGACACAAGGAATGAAAAACTGTTTTTT. Its translation: CASSADRDTRNEKLFF.